The present entry profiles one T cell receptor (beta chain) with its context. Antigen unknown. Time point in this sample: late sampling 161 to 241 days after vaccination in a few convalescent patients. Treatment: approximately 9-day PBMC culture with coronavirus spike peptide pools or control peptides (ViraFEST assay). Researchers reported culturing approximately 1.8 million PBMCs per well with approximately 10 IU/ml IL-2 and 8 to 10 ug/ml peptide pools. Scientists ran DNA taken from cultured CD4+ T cells through the Oncomine TCR Beta short-read assay for sequencing. Genomic DNA extraction was carried out from cultured CD4+ T cells. TCRdb recomputed calls from the PCR reads with MiXCR, one row per CDR3 protein. Seen here are fewer than 25,000 distinct CDR3 sequences, around two fifths observed once, and the top ten hold about 27%. This specimen comes from a study of vaccination and CD4 T cells after COVID-19. On the study more broadly: Once vaccinated, a few convalescent patients provided samples at day 14 and again at days 161 to 241 post-vaccination.

Per the germline V gene, CDR1 is MNHNS and CDR2 is SASEGT. V dropped 3 bases and J dropped 2 bases, with 14 bases sitting between them. CDR3 size: 15 residues. Points from the study as a whole: There was no significant change from roughly 22 to 38 median reactive clonotypes.

The input for sequencing was CD4+ T cells from blood, cultured in vitro, taken about 7 months after SARS-CoV-2 vaccination. The sequence was obtained from a human donor who had recovered from COVID-19. The chain uses TRBV6-1 and TRBJ2-7; TRBD1 might be the D (5 bases). CDR3 sequence reads: CASSEYGANPYEQYF. In DNA form, the CDR3 reads TGTGCCAGCAGTGAGTATGGGGCCAACCCCTACGAGCAGTACTTC.